This T cell receptor beta chain emerged from a study of T cells after yellow fever vaccination. Study-wide results and limits: Any FACS-sorted repertoire could hold abundant clonotypes that contaminate it from the bulk population. There was a small share of clonotypes that showed up in both the CD4 and CD8 compartments. The booster saw the reappearance of most primary-vaccination clones (more than 95% CD4, around 88% CD8).

Trimming took 4 bases from V and 0 from J, leaving 10 bases between them. The CDR3 has 14 residues. Germline V lookup: CDR1 ENHRY, CDR2 SYGVKD. TCRdb used MiXCR to reprocess the 5' RACE reads, holding one entry per CDR3 protein. This sample has about 220,000 distinct CDR3 sequences, with approximately 3.2% found just once. In its sample, this clonotype was seen many times. The antigen remains undetermined. This sequence was found in a man aged 18 to 35 who received the YFV17D yellow fever vaccine. The chain combines TRBV10-3 with TRBJ2-7, with D possibly TRBD1 on 6 matching bases. Sequences were derived from CD4+ T cells sorted from PBMCs, sampled 10 days after the yellow fever booster vaccination. DNA of the CDR3: TGTGCCATCAGTGTAGGGGGTAGCTCCTACGAGCAGTACTTC. The encoded protein is CAISVGGSSYEQYF.